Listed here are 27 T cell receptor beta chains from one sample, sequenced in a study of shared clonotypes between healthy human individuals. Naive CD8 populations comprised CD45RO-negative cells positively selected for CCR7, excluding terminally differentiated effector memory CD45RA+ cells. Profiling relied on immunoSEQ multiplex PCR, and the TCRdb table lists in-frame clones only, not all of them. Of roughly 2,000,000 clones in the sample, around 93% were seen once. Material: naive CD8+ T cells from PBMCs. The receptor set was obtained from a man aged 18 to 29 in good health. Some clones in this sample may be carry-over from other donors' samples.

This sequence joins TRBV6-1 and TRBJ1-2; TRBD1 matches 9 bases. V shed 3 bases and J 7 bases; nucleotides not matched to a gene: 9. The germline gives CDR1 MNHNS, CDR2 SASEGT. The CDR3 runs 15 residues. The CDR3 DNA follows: TGTGCCAGCAGTGACAAGCGGGACAGGGTTTTTGGCTACACCTTC. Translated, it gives CASSDKRDRVFGYTF.

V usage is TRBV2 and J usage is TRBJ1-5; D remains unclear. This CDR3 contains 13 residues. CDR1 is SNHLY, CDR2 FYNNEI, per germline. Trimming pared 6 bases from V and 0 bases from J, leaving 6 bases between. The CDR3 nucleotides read TGTGCCAGCAGCTATAATAGCAATCAGCCCCAGCATTTT. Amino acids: CASSYNSNQPQHF.

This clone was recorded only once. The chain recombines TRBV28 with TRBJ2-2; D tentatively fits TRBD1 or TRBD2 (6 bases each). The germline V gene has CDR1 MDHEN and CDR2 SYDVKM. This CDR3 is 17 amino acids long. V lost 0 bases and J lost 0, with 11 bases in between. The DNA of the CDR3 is TGTGCCAGCAGTTTATGGGAGGGGGGAGCGAACACCGGGGAGCTGTTTTTT. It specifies CASSLWEGGANTGELFF. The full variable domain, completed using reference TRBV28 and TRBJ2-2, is DVKVTQSSRYLVKRTGEKVFLECVQDMDHENMFWYRQDPGLGLRLIYFSYDVKMKEKGDIPEGYSVSREKKERFSLILESASTNQTSMYLCASSLWEGGANTGELFFGEGSRLTVL.

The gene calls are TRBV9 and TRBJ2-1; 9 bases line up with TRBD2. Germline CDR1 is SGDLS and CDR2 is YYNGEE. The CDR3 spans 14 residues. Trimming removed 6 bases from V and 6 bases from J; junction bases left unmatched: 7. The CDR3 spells CASNDGGRVNEQFF. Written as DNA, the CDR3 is TGTGCCAGCAACGATGGCGGGAGGGTCAATGAGCAGTTCTTC.

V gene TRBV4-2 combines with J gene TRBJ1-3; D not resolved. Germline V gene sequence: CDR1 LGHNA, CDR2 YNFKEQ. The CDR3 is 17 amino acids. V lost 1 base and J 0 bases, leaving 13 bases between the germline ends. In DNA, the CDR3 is TGTGCCAGCAGCCAAGGGAGCGGAGGAATCTCTGGAAACACCATATATTTT. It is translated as CASSQGSGGISGNTIYF.

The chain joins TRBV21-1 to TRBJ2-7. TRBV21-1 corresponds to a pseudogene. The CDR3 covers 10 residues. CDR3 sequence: CAQEGNEQYF. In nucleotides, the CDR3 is TGTGCCCAAGAAGGGAACGAGCAGTACTTC.

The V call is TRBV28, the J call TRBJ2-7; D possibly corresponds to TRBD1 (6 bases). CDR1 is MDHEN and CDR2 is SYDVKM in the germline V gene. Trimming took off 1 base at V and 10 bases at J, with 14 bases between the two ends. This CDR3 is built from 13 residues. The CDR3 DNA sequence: TGTGCCAGCAGTTTATTAGAGCGGACAGACCAGTACTTC. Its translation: CASSLLERTDQYF.

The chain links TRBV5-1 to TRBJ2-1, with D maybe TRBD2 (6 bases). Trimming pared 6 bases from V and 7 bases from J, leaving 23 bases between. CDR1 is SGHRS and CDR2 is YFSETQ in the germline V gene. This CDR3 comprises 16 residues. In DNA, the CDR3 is TGCGCCAGCACCGAATCAATTCGGGACTTCGAGAATGAGCAGTTCTTC. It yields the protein CASTESIRDFENEQFF.

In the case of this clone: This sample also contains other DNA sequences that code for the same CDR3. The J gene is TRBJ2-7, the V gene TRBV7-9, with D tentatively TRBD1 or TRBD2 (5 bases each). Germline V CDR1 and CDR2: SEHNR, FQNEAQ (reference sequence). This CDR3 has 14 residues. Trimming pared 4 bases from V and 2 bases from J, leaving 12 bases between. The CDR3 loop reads CASSSRDGAYEQYF. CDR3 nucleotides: TGTGCCAGCAGCTCCCGGGACGGAGCCTACGAGCAGTACTTC.

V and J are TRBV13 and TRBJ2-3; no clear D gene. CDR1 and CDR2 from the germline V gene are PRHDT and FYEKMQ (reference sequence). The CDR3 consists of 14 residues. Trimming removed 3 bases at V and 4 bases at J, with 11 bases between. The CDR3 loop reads CASSFSSLSDTQYF. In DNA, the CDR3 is TGTGCCAGCAGCTTCAGTTCGCTCTCAGATACGCAGTATTTT.

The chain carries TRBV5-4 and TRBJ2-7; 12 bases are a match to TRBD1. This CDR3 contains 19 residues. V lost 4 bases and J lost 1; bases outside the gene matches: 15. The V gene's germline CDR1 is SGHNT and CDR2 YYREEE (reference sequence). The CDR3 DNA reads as TGTGCCAGCAGCCCGGTCCCGGGACAGGGGGCGTACACGTCCTACGAGCAGTACTTC. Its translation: CASSPVPGQGAYTSYEQYF.

CDR3: CASKEGGGNTIYF. The CDR3 DNA reads as TGTGCCAGCAAGGAGGGGGGTGGAAACACCATATATTTT. V and J are TRBV2 and TRBJ1-3, with a tentative D call TRBD1 (6 bases). V was trimmed by 7 bases and J by 3 bases, leaving 10 bases between them. This CDR3 has 13 residues. CDR1 is SNHLY, CDR2 FYNNEI, per germline.

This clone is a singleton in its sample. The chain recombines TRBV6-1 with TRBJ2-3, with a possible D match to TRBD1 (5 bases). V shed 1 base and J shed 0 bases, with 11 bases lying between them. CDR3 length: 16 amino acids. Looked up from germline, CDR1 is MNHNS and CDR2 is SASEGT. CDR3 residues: CASSEGVGVSTDTQYF. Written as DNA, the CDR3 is TGTGCCAGCAGTGAAGGGGTAGGGGTCAGCACAGATACGCAGTATTTT.

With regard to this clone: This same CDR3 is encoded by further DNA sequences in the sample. CDR3 nucleotide sequence: TGTGCCAGCTCGCCCGACAGATACGAGCAGTACTTC. Translating gives CASSPDRYEQYF. This chain links TRBV18 with TRBJ2-7, with D tentatively TRBD1 (5 bases). The V gene lost 6 bases and the J gene lost 4 bases, with 10 bases spanning the gap. There are 12 residues in the CDR3. CDR1 KGHSH and CDR2 LQKENI come from the germline V gene.

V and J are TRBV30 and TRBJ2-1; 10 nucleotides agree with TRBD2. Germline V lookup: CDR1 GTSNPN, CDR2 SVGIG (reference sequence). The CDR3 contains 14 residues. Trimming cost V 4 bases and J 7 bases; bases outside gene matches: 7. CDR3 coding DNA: TGTGCCTGGAATGAGCGGGAGGGCCTAAATGAGCAGTTCTTC. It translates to CAWNEREGLNEQFF.

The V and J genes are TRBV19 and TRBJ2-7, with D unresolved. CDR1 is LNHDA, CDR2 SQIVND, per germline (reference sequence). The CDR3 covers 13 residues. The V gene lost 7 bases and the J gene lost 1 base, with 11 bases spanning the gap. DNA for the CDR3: TGTGCCAGTAAAGATCCCGGGTCCTACGAGCAGTACTTC. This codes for CASKDPGSYEQYF.

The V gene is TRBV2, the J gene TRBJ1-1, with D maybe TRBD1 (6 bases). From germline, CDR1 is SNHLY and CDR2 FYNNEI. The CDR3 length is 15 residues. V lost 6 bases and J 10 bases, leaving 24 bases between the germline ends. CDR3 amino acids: CASRLGTSDYSVAFF. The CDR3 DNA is TGTGCCAGCAGACTCGGGACATCGGACTATAGTGTAGCTTTCTTT. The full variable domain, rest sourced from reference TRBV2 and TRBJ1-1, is EPEVTQTPSHQVTQMGQEVILRCVPISNHLYFYWYRQILGQKVEFLVSFYNNEISEKSEIFDDQFSVERPDGSNFTLKIRSTKLEDSAMYFCASRLGTSDYSVAFFGQGTRLTVV.

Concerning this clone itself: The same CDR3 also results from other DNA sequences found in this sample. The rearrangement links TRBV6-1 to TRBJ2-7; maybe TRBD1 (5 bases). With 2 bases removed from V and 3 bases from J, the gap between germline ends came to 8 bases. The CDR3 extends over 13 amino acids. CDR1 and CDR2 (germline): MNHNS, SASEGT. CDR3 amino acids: CASSEQRGYEQYF. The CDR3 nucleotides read TGTGCCAGCAGTGAACAAAGGGGCTACGAGCAGTACTTC.

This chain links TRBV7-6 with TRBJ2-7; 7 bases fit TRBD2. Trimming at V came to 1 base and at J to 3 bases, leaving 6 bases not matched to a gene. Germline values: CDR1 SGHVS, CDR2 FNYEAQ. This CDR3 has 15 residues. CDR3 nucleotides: TGTGCCAGCAGCTTAGGGGCGGGAGAGGGCTACGAGCAGTACTTC. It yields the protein CASSLGAGEGYEQYF.

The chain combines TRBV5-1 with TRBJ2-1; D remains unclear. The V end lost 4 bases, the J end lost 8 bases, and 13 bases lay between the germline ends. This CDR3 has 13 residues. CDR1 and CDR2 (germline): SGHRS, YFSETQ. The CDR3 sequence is CASSLGPIDEQFF. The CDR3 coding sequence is TGCGCCAGCAGCCTTGGACCCATCGATGAGCAGTTCTTC.

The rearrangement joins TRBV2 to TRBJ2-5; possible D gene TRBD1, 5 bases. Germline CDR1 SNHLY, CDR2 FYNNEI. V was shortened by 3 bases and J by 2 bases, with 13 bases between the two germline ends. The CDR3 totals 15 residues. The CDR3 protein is CASSDPGDSQETQYF. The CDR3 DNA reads TGTGCCAGCAGTGACCCAGGAGACAGTCAAGAGACCCAGTACTTC.

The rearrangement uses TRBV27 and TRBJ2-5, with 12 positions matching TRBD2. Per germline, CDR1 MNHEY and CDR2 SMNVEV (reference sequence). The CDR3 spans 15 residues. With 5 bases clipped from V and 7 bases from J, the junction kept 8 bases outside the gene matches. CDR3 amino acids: CASSITGLAGGTQYF. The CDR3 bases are TGTGCCAGCAGTATTACGGGACTAGCGGGCGGGACCCAGTACTTC.

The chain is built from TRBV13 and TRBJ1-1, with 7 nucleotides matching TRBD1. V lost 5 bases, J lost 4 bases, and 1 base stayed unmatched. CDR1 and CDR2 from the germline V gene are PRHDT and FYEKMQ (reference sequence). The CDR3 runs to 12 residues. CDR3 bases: TGTGCCAGCAGCGACAGGGTCACTGAAGCTTTCTTT. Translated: CASSDRVTEAFF.

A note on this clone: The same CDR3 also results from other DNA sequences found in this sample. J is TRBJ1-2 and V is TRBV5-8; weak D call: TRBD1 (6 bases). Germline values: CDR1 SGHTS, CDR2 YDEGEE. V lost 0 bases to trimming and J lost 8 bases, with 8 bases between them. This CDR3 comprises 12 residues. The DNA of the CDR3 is TGTGCCAGCAGCTTGGGGACAGTGGGCTACACCTTC. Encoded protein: CASSLGTVGYTF.

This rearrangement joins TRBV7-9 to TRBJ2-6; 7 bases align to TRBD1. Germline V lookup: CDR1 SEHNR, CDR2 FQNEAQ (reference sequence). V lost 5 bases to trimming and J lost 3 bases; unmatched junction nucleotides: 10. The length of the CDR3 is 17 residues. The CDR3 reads CASSGRTGWGGANVLTF. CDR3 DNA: TGTGCCAGCAGCGGACGGACAGGATGGGGTGGGGCCAACGTCCTGACTTTC. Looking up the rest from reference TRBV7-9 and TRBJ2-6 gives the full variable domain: DTGVSQNPRHKITKRGQNVTFRCDPISEHNRLYWYRQTLGQGPEFLTYFQNEAQLEKSRLLSDRFSAERPKGSFSTLEIQRTEQGDSAMYLCASSGRTGWGGANVLTFGAGSRLTVL.

CDR3 bases: TGTGCCAGCAGTCTTGCCCCCTTCACCGGGGAGCTGTTTTTT. Its protein is CASSLAPFTGELFF. The chain links TRBV27 to TRBJ2-2; D remains unclear. CDR3 length: 14 residues. Trimming removed 5 bases at V and 4 bases at J, with 11 bases between. The germline V gene encodes CDR1 MNHEY and CDR2 SMNVEV (reference sequence).

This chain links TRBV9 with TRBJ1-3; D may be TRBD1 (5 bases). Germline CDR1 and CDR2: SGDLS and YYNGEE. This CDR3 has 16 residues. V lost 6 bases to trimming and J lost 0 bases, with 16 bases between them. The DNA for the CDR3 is TGTGCCAGCACAGAAGGGGCCCACAGCTCTGGAAACACCATATATTTT. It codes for CASTEGAHSSGNTIYF.